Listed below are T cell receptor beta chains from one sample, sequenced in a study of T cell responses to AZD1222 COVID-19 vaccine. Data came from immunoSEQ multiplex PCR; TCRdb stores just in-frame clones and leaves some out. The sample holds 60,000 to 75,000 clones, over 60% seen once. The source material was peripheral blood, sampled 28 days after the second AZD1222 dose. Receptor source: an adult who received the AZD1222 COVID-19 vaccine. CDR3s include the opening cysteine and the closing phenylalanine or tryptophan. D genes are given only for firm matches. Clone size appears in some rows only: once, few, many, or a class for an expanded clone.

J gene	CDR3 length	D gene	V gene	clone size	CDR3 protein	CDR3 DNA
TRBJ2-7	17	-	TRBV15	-	CATSRDHTRDGAYEQYF	TGTGCCACCAGCAGAGATCATACGCGGGACGGAGCCTACGAGCAGTACTTC
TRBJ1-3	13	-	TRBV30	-	CAGRELGRITIYF	TGTGCCGGCCGTGAATTAGGACGGATTACCATATATTTT
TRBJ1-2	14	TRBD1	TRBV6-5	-	CASHSLQGVGGYTF	TGTGCCAGCCATTCCCTCCAGGGGGTAGGGGGCTACACCTTC
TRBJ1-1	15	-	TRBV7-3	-	CASSLTQDMNTEAFF	TGTGCCAGCAGCTTGACACAGGACATGAACACTGAAGCTTTCTTT
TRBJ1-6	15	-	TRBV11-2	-	CASTRLGSNNSPLHF	TGTGCCAGCACTCGGTTGGGCAGCAATAATTCACCCCTCCACTTT
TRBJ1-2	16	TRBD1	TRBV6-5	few	CASSYAQGASNYGYTF	TGTGCCAGCAGTTACGCACAGGGGGCTTCTAACTATGGCTACACCTTC
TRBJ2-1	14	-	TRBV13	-	CASSPWTATGEQFF	TGTGCCAGCAGCCCTTGGACGGCCACCGGGGAGCAGTTCTTC
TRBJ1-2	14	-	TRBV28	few	CASSPTVQLYGYTF	TGTGCCAGCAGTCCTACGGTGCAGCTCTATGGCTACACCTTC
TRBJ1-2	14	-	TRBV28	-	CASSYSRANYGYTF	TGTGCCAGCAGTTATAGTAGAGCTAACTATGGCTACACCTTC
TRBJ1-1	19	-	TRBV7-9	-	CASSLLTRGHQRGNTEAFF	TGTGCCAGCAGCTTGTTGACCCGGGGACACCAAAGGGGGAACACTGAAGCTTTCTTT
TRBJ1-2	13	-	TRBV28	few	CATRGTPNYGYTF	TGTGCCACTAGGGGTACTCCGAACTATGGCTACACCTTC
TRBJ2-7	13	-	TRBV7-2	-	CASSRQEVGEQYF	TGTGCCAGCAGCCGACAGGAGGTCGGCGAGCAGTACTTC
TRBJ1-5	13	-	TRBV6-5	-	CASSSQKDQPQHF	TGTGCCAGCAGTTCCCAAAAGGATCAGCCCCAGCATTTT
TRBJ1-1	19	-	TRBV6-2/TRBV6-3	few	CASSYQLGSRPQANTEAFF	TGTGCCAGCAGTTACCAGTTGGGTAGCAGGCCCCAGGCGAACACTGAAGCTTTCTTT
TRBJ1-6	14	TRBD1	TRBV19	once	CASTPTGTGSPLHF	TGTGCCAGTACCCCGACAGGGACAGGGTCACCCCTCCACTTT
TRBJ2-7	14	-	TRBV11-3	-	CASSLGDTSYEQYF	TGTGCCAGCAGCTTAGGGGACACATCCTACGAGCAGTACTTC
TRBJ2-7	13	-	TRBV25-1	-	CASSHSGSYEQYF	TGTGCCAGCAGTCACAGTGGGTCCTACGAGCAGTACTTC
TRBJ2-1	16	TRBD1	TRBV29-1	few	CSVEAADRESYNEQFF	TGCAGCGTTGAAGCCGCTGACAGGGAGTCCTACAATGAGCAGTTCTTC
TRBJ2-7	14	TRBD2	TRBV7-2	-	CASSLSGGAYEQYF	TGTGCCAGCAGCTTAAGCGGGGGGGCCTACGAGCAGTACTTC
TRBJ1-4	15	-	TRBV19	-	CASSVGQTTNEKLFF	TGTGCCAGTAGTGTCGGACAAACAACTAATGAAAAACTGTTTTTT
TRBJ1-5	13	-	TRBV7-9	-	CASSFTESQPQHF	TGTGCCAGCAGCTTTACGGAGAGTCAGCCCCAGCATTTT
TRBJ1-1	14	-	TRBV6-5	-	CASSSGVSNTEAFF	TGTGCCAGCAGTTCGGGAGTCAGTAACACTGAAGCTTTCTTT
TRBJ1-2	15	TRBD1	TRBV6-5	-	CASSSQGAYRYGYTF	TGTGCCAGCAGTTCACAGGGGGCGTATCGCTATGGCTACACCTTC
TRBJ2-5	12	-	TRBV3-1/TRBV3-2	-	CASSQVGETQYF	TGTGCCAGCAGCCAAGTGGGGGAGACCCAGTACTTC
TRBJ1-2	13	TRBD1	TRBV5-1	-	CASSFGQGYGYTF	TGCGCCAGCAGCTTCGGACAGGGATATGGCTACACCTTC
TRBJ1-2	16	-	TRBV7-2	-	CASSLAWPGTNYGYTF	TGTGCCAGCAGCTTAGCGTGGCCGGGGACAAACTATGGCTACACCTTC
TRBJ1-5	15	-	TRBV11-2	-	CASSLEGTANQPQHF	TGTGCCAGCAGCTTAGAGGGTACGGCGAATCAGCCCCAGCATTTT
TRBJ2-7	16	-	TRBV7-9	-	CASSSRTQGPYYEQYF	TGTGCCAGCAGCTCCCGCACACAGGGACCTTACTACGAGCAGTACTTC
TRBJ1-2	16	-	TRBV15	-	CATSRDRLRKGYGYTF	TGTGCCACCAGCAGAGATCGGTTGCGGAAGGGCTATGGCTACACCTTC
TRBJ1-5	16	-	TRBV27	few	CASSLSFGGVNQPQHF	TGTGCCAGCAGTTTATCGTTCGGGGGGGTCAATCAGCCCCAGCATTTT
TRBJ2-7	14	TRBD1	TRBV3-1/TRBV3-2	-	CASSRAGGTNEQYF	TGTGCCAGCAGCCGCGCAGGGGGAACGAACGAGCAGTACTTC
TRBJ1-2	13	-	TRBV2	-	CASSPDGTYGYTF	TGTGCCAGCAGTCCTGACGGGACCTATGGCTACACCTTC
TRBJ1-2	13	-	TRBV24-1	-	CATWDGTNYGYTF	TGTGCCACTTGGGACGGAACTAACTATGGCTACACCTTC
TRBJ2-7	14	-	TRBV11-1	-	CASSPQGATYEQYF	TGTGCCAGCAGCCCTCAAGGGGCCACCTACGAGCAGTACTTC
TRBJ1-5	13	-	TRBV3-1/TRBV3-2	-	CASSQVPNQPQHF	TGTGCCAGCAGCCAAGTTCCCAATCAGCCCCAGCATTTT
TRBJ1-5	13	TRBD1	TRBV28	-	CASEGQHNQPQHF	TGTGCCAGCGAGGGACAGCACAATCAGCCCCAGCATTTT
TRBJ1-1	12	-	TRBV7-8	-	CASSLRDTEAFF	TGTGCCAGCAGCTTAAGGGACACTGAAGCTTTCTTT
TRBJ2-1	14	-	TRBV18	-	CASSPRDQGNEQFF	TGTGCCAGCTCACCGCGGGACCAAGGCAATGAGCAGTTCTTC
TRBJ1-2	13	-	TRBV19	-	CASSIGGHVSYTF	TGTGCCAGTAGTATTGGCGGGCACGTGAGCTACACCTTC
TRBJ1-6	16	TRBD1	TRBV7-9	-	CASSLGRTGDNSPLHF	TGTGCCAGCAGCTTAGGACGGACAGGGGATAATTCACCCCTCCACTTT
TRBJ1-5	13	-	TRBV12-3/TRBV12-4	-	CASSLGVNQPQHF	TGTGCCAGCAGTTTAGGGGTGAATCAGCCCCAGCATTTT
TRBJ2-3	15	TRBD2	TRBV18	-	CASSPERGSGDTQYF	TGTGCCAGCTCACCCGAGCGGGGCTCGGGAGATACGCAGTATTTT
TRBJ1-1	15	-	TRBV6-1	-	CASSDYSESNTEAFF	TGTGCCAGCAGTGATTACAGTGAATCGAACACTGAAGCTTTCTTT
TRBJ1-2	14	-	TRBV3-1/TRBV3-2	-	CASSQRQSRDGYTF	TGTGCCAGCAGCCAACGACAGAGTCGTGATGGCTACACCTTC
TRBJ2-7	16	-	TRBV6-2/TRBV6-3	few	CASSYSLWPGRAEQYF	TGTGCCAGCAGTTACTCCCTCTGGCCAGGGCGGGCCGAGCAGTACTTC
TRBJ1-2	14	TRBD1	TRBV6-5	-	CASSQDRDGYGYTF	TGTGCCAGCAGTCAGGACAGGGATGGCTATGGCTACACCTTC
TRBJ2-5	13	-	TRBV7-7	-	CASSLDTQETQYF	TGTGCTAGCAGCTTAGACACCCAGGAGACCCAGTACTTC
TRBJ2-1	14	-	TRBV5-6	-	CASSLGGYYNEQFF	TGTGCCAGCAGCTTGGGGGGGTACTACAATGAGCAGTTCTTC
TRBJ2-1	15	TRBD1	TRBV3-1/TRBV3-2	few	CASTLGQGAYNEQFF	TGTGCCAGCACCCTGGGACAGGGGGCCTACAATGAGCAGTTCTTC
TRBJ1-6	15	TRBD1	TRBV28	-	CASSSHAQGNSPLHF	TGTGCCAGCAGCTCACATGCACAGGGGAATTCACCCCTCCACTTT
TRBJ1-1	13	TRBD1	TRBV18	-	CASSPGQGTEAFF	TGTGCCAGCTCACCGGGACAGGGCACTGAAGCTTTCTTT
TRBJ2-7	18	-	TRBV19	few	CASSPIWGDSQSTYEQYF	TGTGCCAGTAGTCCGATATGGGGGGACTCTCAAAGCACCTACGAGCAGTACTTC
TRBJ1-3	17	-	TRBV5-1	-	CASSLKPSTETGNTIYF	TGCGCCAGCAGCTTGAAGCCGTCCACGGAGACTGGAAACACCATATATTTT
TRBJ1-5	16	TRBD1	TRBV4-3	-	CASSLNRGLSNQPQHF	TGCGCCAGCAGCCTCAACAGGGGTCTTAGCAATCAGCCCCAGCATTTT
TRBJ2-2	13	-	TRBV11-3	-	CASSLERIEELFF	TGTGCCAGCAGCTTAGAACGCATCGAAGAGCTGTTTTTT